This T cell receptor beta chain was sequenced for a study of blood T cells in healthy people across ages. Study-level points and caveats: The study found more naive CD4+ cells and higher diversity in long-lived than aged donors. Older individuals had lower TCR beta diversity per million T cells (the decline was roughly linear). The authors considered diversity estimates from one million T cells to be underestimates.

CDR1 is DFQATT, CDR2 SNEGSKA, per germline (reference sequence). This CDR3 comprises 13 residues. Points on this clonotype: The antigen is not known.

A J-beta primer mix and a sample-barcoded 5' primer were used in a second PCR of roughly 6 to 11 cycles. One entry per CDR3 protein results from TCRdb running MiXCR on the 5' RACE reads. The sample includes around 620,000 distinct CDR3 sequences, 27% seen only once; the top ten take less than 20%. Sequenced input: blood. The origin of this receptor is a woman aged 70 to 79 in good health. The rearrangement uses TRBV20-1 and TRBJ2-1; TRBD1 might be the D (7 bases). In DNA form, the CDR3 reads TGCAGCGCAGGCGGGGACAGCCGGAACGAGCAGTTCTTC. Protein sequence: CSAGGDSRNEQFF.